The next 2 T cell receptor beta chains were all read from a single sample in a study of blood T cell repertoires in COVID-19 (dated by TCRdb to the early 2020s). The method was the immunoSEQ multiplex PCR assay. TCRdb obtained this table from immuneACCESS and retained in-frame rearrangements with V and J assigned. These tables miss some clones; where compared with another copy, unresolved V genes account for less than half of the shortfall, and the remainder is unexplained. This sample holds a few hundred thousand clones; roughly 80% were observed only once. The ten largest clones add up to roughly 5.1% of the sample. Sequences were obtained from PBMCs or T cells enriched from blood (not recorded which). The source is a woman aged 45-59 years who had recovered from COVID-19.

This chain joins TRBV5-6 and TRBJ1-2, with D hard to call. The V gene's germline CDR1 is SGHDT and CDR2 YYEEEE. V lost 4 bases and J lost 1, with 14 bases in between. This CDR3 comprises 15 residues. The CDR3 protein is CASSVPLLVNYGYTF. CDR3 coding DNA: TGTGCCAGCAGCGTACCACTACTTGTTAACTATGGCTACACCTTC.

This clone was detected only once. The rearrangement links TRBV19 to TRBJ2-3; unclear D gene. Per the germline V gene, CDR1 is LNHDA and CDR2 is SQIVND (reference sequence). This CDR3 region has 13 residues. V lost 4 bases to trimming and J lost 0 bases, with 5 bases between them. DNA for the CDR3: TGTGCCAGTAGTAAGCCTAGCACAGATACGCAGTATTTT. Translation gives CASSKPSTDTQYF. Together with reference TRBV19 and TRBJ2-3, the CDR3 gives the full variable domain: DGGITQSPKYLFRKEGQNVTLSCEQNLNHDAMYWYRQDPGQGLRLIYYSQIVNDFQKGDIAEGYSVSREKKESFPLTVTSAQKNPTAFYLCASSKPSTDTQYFGPGTRLTVL.